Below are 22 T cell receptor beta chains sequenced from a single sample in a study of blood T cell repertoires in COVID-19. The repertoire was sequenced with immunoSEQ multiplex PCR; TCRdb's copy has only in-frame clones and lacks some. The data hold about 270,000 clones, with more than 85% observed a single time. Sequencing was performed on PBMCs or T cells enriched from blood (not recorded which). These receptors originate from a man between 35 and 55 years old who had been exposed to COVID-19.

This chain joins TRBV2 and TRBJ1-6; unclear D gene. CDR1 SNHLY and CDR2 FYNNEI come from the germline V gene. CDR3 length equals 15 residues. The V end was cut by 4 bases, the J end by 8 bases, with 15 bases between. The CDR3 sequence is CASSAAGVGDSPLHF. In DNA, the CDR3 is TGTGCCAGCAGTGCAGCGGGAGTTGGCGATTCACCCCTCCACTTT.

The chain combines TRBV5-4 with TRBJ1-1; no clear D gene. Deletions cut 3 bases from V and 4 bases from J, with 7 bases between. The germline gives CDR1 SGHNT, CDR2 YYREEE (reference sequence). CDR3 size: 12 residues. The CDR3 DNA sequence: TGTGCCAGCAGCTCACTCCCCACTGAAGCTTTCTTT. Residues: CASSSLPTEAFF.

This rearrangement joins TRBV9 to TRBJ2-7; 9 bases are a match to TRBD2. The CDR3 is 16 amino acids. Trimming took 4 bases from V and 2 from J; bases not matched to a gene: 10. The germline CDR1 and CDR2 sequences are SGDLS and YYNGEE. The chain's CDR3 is CASSPRWASGTYEQYF. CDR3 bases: TGTGCCAGCAGCCCTCGGTGGGCTAGCGGGACCTACGAGCAGTACTTC. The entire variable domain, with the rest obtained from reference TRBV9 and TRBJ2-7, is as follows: DSGVTQTPKHLITATGQRVTLRCSPRSGDLSVYWYQQSLDQGLQFLIQYYNGEERAKGNILERFSAQQFPDLHSELNLSSLELGDSALYFCASSPRWASGTYEQYFGPGTRLTVT.

The CDR3 nucleotides are TGTGCCAGCAGTGAGGGGGACAGGGACCACGAGCAGTACTTC. Its translation is CASSEGDRDHEQYF. The chain recombines TRBV25-1 with TRBJ2-7; TRBD1 agrees at 9 bases. Germline V gene data show CDR1 as MGHDK and CDR2 as SYGVNS. The CDR3 runs 14 residues. V shed 3 bases, J shed 5 bases, and the junction held 5 bases outside the gene matches.

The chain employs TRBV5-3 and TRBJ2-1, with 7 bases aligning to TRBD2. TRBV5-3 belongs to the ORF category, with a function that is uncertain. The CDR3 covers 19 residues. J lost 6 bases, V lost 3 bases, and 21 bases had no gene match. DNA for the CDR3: TGTGCCAGAAGCTCCGTGCGGGACGGAGTTCTGGGAGGGGTCAATGAGCAGTTCTTC. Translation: CARSSVRDGVLGGVNEQFF.

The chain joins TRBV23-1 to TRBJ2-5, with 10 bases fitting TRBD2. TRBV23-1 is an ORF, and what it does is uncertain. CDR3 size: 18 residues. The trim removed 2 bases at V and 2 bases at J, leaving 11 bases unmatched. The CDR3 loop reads CASSQDYVRTSGQETQYF. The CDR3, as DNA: TGCGCCAGCAGTCAAGATTATGTTAGGACTAGCGGACAAGAGACCCAGTACTTC.

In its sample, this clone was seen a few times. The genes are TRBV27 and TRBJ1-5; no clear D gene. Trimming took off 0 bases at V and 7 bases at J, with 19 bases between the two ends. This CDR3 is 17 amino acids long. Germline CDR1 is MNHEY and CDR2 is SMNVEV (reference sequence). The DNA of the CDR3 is TGTGCCAGCAGTTTATCGGGTGCAGCAGGCCCTGAACAGCCCCAGCATTTT. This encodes CASSLSGAAGPEQPQHF.

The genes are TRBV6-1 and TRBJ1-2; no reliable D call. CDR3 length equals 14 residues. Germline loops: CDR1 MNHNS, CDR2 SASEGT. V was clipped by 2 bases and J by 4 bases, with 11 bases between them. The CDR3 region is CASSELGGTYGYTF. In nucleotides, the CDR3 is TGTGCCAGCAGTGAACTTGGAGGAACCTATGGCTACACCTTC.

Here the CDR3 reads CAWRGTGETEAFF. The CDR3 coding sequence is TGTGCCTGGAGGGGGACAGGTGAGACTGAAGCTTTCTTT. The chain combines TRBV30 with TRBJ1-1; TRBD1 aligns across 8 bases. Germline trimming cut 3 bases from V and 5 bases from J; bases unmatched to any gene: 5. This CDR3 has 13 amino acids. Germline CDR1 is GTSNPN and CDR2 is SVGIG (reference sequence).

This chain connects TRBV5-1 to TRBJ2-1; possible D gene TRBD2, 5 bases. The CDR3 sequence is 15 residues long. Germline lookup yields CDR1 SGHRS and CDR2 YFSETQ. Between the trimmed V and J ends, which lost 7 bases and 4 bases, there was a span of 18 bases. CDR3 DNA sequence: TGCGCCAGCCGGGGAGACGGCGGACCGTACAATGAGCAGTTCTTC. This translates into CASRGDGGPYNEQFF.

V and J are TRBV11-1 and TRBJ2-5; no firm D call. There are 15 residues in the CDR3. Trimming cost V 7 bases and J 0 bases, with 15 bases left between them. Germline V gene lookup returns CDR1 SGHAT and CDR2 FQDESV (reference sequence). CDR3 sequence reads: CASTPSRSNQETQYF. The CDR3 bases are TGTGCCAGCACCCCATCCCGGAGTAACCAAGAGACCCAGTACTTC.

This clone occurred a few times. The CDR3 DNA reads TGTGCCAGCAGCTTGGGGACTAGCGGGAGATATTCGAATGAGCAGTTCTTC. Translating gives CASSLGTSGRYSNEQFF. This chain joins TRBV7-3 and TRBJ2-1, with TRBD2 matching 14 bases. V trimming: 3 bases; J trimming: 7 bases; junction bases outside the gene matches: 8. Germline-derived CDR1 and CDR2 are SGHTA and FQGTGA. The CDR3 has 17 amino acids.

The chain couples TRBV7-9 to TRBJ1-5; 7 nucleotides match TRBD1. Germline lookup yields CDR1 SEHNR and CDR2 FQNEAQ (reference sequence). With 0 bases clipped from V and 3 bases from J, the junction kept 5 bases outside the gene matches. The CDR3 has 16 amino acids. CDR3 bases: TGTGCCAGCAGCTTAGCCGGACAGGATCTCAATCAGCCCCAGCATTTT. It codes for CASSLAGQDLNQPQHF. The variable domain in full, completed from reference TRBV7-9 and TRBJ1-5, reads DTGVSQNPRHKITKRGQNVTFRCDPISEHNRLYWYRQTLGQGPEFLTYFQNEAQLEKSRLLSDRFSAERPKGSFSTLEIQRTEQGDSAMYLCASSLAGQDLNQPQHFGDGTRLSIL.

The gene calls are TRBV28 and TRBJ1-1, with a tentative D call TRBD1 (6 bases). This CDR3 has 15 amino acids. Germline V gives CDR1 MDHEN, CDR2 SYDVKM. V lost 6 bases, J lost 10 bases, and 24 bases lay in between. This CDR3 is CASSRKPGTNTRAFF. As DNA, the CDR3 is TGTGCCAGCAGCAGAAAACCGGGGACAAACACCAGAGCTTTCTTT.

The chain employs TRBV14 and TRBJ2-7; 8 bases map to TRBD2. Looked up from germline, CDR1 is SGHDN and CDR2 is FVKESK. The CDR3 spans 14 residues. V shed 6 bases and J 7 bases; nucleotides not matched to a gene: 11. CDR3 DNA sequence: TGTGCCAGCAGTCTCAGCAGCGGGAGTGGGGAGCAGTACTTC. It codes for CASSLSSGSGEQYF.

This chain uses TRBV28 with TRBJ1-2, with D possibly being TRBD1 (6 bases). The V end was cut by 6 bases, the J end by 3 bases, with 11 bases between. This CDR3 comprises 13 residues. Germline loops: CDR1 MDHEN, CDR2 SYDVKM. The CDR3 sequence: CASSEGGYYGYTF. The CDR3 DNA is TGTGCCAGCAGCGAGGGGGGGTACTATGGCTACACCTTC.

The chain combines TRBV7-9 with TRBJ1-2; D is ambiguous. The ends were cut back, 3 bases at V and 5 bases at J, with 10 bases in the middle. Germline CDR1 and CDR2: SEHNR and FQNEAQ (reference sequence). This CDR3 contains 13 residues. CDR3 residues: CASSFPSPYGYTF. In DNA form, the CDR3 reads TGTGCCAGCAGCTTCCCGAGCCCGTATGGCTACACCTTC.

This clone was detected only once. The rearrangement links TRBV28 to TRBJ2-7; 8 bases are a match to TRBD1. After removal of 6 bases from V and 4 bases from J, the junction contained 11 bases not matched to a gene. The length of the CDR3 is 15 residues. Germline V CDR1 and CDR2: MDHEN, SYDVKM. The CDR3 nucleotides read TGTGCCAGCAGAATTGTCCGGGACAGGAGTTACGAGCAGTACTTC. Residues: CASRIVRDRSYEQYF.

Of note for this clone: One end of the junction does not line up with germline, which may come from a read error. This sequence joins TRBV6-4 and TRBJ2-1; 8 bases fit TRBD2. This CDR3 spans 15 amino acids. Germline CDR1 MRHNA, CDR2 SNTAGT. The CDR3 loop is CASTDRPGTRDEQFF. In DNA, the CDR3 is TGTGCCAGCACTGACCGTCCCGGGACTAGGGATGAGCAGTTCTTC.

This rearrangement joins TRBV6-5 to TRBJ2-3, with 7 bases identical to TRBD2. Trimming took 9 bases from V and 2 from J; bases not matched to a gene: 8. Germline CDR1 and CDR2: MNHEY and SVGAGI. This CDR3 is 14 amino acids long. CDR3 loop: CASSKRGLTDTQYF. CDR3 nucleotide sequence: TGTGCCAGTTCTAAGCGGGGTCTCACAGATACGCAGTATTTT.

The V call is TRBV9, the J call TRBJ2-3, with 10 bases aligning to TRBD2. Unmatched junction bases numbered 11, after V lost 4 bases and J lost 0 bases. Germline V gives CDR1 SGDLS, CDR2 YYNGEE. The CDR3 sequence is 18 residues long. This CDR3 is CASSPRDGLAASTDTQYF. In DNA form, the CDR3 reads TGTGCCAGCAGCCCCCGAGATGGACTAGCGGCCAGCACAGATACGCAGTATTTT.

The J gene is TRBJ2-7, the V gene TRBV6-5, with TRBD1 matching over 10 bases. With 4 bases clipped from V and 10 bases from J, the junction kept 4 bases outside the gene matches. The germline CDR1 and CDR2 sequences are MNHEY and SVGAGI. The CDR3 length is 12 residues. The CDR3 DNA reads TGTGCCAGCAGTTTAGGACAGGGGGAACAGTACTTC. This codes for CASSLGQGEQYF.